This T cell receptor beta chain was obtained from a study of blood T cells in healthy people across ages. As regards this clonotype: What it recognizes is unknown.

A second PCR of roughly 6 to 12 cycles used a sample-barcoded 5' primer and a J-beta primer mix. TCRdb analysed the 5' RACE reads with MiXCR anew, one entry per CDR3 protein. The sample lists approximately 780,000 distinct CDR3 sequences, 20% to 30% occurring once. Study-level points and caveats: There was a strong correlation between TCR beta diversity and naive T cell percentage.

The germline V and J ends were trimmed by 4 bases and 1 base, with 12 bases remaining between them. Germline CDR1 and CDR2: SGHRS and YFSETQ. The CDR3 is 15 residues long. The sample also formed part of further work on T cells of mothers and their children.

The sample comprised blood. This chain connects TRBV5-1 to TRBJ1-5; a weak D match, TRBD1 (6 bases). The clonotype comes from a boy between 10 and 17 years old in good health. The CDR3 loop reads CASSRSTGSNQPQHF. CDR3 sequence (DNA): TGCGCCAGCAGCCGCAGTACAGGGAGCAATCAGCCCCAGCATTTT.